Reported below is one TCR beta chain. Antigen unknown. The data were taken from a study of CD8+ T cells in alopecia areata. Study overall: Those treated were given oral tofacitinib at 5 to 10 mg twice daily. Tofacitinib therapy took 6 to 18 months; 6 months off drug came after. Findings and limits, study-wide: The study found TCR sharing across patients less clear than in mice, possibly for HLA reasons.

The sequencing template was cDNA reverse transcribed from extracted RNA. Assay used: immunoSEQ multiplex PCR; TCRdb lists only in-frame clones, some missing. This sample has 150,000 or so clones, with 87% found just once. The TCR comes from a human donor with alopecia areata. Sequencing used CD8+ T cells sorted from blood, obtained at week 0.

CDR3 bases: TGCGCCAGCAGCTTCGATACGGAGACCCAGTACTTC. Amino acids: CASSFDTETQYF. The rearrangement links TRBV5-1 to TRBJ2-5, with D unclear. Trimming removed 2 bases at V and 5 bases at J, with 7 bases between. Looked up from germline, CDR1 is SGHRS and CDR2 is YFSETQ. CDR3 size: 12 residues.